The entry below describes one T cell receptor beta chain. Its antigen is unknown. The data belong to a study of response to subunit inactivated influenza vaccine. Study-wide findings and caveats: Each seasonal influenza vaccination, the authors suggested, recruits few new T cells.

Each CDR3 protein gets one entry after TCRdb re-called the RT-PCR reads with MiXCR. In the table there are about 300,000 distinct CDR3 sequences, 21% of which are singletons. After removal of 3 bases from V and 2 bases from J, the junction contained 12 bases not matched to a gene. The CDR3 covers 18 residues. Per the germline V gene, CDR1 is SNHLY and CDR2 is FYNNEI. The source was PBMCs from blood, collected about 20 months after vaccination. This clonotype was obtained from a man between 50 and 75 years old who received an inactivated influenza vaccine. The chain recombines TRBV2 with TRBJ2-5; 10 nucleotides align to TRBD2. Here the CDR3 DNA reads TGTGCCAGCAGTGAGCTTGGGACTAGCGATCAGCCTCAAGAGACCCAGTACTTC. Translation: CASSELGTSDQPQETQYF.